This record concerns one T cell receptor (beta chain) sequence. At one of its ends the junction is not consistent with the germline gene, which may arise from a read error. CDR1 is SQVTM, CDR2 ANQGSEA, per germline. CDR3 length equals 12 residues. The data belong to a study of neoadjuvant anti-PD-1 for oral cavity cancer. Study information: Most patients had three to four biweekly doses of 3 mg/kg nivolumab before resection.

The data were produced by immunoSEQ multiplex PCR, yet TCRdb's version contains in-frame clones alone and is incomplete. The sample lists 14,000 or so clones; around 70% were seen once. This sequence joins TRBV29-1 and TRBJ1-6; 8 bases are shared with TRBD1. The sample was PBMCs, taken before nivolumab (anti-PD-1) treatment. The source of this sequence is a person between 35 and 79 years old with oral cavity squamous cell carcinoma. The CDR3 loop reads CSVQRGGTGLLF. CDR3 in DNA: TGCAGCGTTCAAAGAGGCGGGACAGGCCTTCTCTTT. Together with reference TRBV29-1 and TRBJ1-6, the CDR3 gives the full variable domain: SAVISQKPSRDICQRGTSLTIQCQVDSQVTMMFWYRQQPGQSLTLIATANQGSEATYESGFVIDKFPISRPNLTFSTLTVSNMSPEDSSIYLCSVQRGGTGLLFGNGTRLTVT.